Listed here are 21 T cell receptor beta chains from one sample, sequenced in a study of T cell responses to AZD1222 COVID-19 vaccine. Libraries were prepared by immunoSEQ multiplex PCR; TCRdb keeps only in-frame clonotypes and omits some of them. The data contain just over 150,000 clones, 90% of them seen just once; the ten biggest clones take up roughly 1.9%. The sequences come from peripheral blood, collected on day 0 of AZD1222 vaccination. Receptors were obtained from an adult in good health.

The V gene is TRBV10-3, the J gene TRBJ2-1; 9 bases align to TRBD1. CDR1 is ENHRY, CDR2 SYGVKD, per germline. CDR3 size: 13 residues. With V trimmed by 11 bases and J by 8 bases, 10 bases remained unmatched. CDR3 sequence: CASRDRELDEQFF. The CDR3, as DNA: TGTGCCTCCCGGGACAGGGAGCTGGATGAGCAGTTCTTC.

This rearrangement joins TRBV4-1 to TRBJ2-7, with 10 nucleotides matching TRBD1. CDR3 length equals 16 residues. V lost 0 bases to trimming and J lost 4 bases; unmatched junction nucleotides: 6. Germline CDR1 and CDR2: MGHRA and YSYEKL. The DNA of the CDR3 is TGCGCCAGCAGCCAAGAGGGACAGGGGACCTCTTACGAGCAGTACTTC. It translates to CASSQEGQGTSYEQYF.

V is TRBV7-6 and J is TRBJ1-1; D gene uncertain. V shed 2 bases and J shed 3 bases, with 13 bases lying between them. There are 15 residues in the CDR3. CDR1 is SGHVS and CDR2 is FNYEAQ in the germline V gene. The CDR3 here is CASSLRISGDTEAFF. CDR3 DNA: TGTGCCAGCAGCTTACGCATTAGTGGGGACACTGAAGCTTTCTTT.

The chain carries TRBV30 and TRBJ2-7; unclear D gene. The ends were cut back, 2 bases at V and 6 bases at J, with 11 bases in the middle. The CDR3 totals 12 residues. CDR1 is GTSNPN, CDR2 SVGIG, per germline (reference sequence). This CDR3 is CAWSPGRIEQYF. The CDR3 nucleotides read TGTGCCTGGAGTCCCGGACGGATCGAGCAGTACTTC. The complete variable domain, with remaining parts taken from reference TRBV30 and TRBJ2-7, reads SQTIHQWPATLVQPVGSPLSLECTVEGTSNPNLYWYRQAAGRGLQLLFYSVGIGQISSEVPQNLSASRPQDRQFILSSKKLLLSDSGFYLCAWSPGRIEQYFGPGTRLTVT.

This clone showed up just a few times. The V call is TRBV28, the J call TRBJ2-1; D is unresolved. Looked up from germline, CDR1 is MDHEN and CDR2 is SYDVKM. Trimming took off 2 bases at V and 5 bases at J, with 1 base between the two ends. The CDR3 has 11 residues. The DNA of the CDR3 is TGTGCCAGCAGTTTAAACAATGAGCAGTTCTTC. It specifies CASSLNNEQFF.

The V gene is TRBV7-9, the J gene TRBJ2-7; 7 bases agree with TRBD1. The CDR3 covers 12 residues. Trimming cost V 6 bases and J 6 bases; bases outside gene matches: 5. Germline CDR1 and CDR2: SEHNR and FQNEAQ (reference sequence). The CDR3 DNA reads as TGTGCCAGCAGGACAGGGACGCGCGAGCAGTACTTC. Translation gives CASRTGTREQYF.

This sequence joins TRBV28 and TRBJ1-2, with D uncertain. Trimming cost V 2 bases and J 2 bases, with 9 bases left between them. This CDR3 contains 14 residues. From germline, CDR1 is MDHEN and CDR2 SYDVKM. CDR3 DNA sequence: TGTGCCAGCAGTTTACCCCCCCCAAACTATGGCTACACCTTC. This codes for CASSLPPPNYGYTF.

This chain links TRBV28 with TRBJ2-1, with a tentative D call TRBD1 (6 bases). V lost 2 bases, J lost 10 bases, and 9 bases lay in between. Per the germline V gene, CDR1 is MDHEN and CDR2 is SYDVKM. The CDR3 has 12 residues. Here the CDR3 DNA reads TGTGCCAGCAGTTTACCAGGGGAGGAGCAGTTCTTC. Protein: CASSLPGEEQFF.

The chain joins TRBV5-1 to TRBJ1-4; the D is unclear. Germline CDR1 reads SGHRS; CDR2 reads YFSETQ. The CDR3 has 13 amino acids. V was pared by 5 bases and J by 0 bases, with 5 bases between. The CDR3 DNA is TGCGCCAGCAGTCCAGCAACTAATGAAAAACTGTTTTTT. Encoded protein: CASSPATNEKLFF.

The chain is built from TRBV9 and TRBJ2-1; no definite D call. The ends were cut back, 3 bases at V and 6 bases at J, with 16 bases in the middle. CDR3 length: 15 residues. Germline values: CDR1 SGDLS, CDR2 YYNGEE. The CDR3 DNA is TGTGCCAGCAGCGCGTACCCTGTGCCGATCAATGAGCAGTTCTTC. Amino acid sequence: CASSAYPVPINEQFF.

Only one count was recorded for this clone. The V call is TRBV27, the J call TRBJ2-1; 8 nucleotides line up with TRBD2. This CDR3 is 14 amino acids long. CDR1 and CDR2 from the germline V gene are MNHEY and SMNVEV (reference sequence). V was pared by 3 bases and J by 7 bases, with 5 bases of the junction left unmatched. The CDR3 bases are TGTGCCAGCAGTTTCCGGGAGGGCCGGAATGAGCAGTTCTTC. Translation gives CASSFREGRNEQFF.

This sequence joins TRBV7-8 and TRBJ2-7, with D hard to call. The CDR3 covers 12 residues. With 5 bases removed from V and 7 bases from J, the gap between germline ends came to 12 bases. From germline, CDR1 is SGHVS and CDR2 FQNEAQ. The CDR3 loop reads CASSRGSEEQYF. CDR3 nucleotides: TGTGCCAGCAGCCGTGGGTCTGAGGAGCAGTACTTC.

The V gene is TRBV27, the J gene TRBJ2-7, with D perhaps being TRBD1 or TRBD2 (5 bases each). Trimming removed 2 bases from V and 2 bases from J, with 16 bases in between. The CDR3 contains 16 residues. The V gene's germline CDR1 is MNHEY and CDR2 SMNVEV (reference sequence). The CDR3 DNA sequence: TGTGCCAGCAGTTTAGGGACCCCGGGACCCGCCTACGAGCAGTACTTC. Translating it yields CASSLGTPGPAYEQYF.

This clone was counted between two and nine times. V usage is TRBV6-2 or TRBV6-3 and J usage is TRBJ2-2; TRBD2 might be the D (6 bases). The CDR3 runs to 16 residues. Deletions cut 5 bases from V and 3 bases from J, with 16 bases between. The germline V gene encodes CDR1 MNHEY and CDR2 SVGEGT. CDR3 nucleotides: TGTGCCAGCAGTCCCCAGACTAGTACGGACACCGGGGAGCTGTTTTTT. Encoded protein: CASSPQTSTDTGELFF.

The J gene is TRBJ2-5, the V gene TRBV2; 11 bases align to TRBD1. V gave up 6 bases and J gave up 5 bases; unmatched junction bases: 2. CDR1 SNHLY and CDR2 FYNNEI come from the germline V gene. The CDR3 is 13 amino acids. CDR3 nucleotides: TGTGCCAGCAGCGGACAGGGGGCCGAGACCCAGTACTTC. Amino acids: CASSGQGAETQYF.

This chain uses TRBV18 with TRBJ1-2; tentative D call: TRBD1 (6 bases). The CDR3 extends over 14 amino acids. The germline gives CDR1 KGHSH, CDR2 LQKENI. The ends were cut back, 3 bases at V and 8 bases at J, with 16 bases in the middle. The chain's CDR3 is CASSPQDSYHGYTF. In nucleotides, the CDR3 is TGTGCCAGCTCACCCCAGGACAGTTACCACGGCTACACCTTC.

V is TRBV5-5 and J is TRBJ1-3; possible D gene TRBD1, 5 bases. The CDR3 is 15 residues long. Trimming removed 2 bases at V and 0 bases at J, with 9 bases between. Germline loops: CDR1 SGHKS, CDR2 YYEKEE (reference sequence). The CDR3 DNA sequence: TGTGCCAGCAGCTTTGAGGGGTACTCTGGAAACACCATATATTTT. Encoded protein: CASSFEGYSGNTIYF.

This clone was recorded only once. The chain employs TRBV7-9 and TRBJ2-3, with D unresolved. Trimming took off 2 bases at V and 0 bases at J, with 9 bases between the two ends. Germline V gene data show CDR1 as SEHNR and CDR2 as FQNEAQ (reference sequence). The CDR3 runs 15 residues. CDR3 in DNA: TGTGCCAGCAGCTTACGTGGAGCTAGCACAGATACGCAGTATTTT. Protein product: CASSLRGASTDTQYF.

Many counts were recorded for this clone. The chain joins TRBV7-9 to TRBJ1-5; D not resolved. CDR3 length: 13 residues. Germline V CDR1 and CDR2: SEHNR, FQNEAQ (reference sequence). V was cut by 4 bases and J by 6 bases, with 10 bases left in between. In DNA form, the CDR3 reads TGTGCCAGCAGCTCGATGGAGGGTCAGCCCCAGCATTTT. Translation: CASSSMEGQPQHF. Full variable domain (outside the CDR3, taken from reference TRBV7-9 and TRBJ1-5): DTGVSQNPRHKITKRGQNVTFRCDPISEHNRLYWYRQTLGQGPEFLTYFQNEAQLEKSRLLSDRFSAERPKGSFSTLEIQRTEQGDSAMYLCASSSMEGQPQHFGDGTRLSIL.

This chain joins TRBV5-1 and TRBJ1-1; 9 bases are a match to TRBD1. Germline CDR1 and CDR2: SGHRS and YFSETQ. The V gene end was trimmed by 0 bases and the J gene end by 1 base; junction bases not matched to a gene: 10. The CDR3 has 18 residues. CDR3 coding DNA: TGCGCCAGCAGCTTGGCAGGACAGGGGCGGGTGGGGAACACTGAAGCTTTCTTT. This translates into CASSLAGQGRVGNTEAFF. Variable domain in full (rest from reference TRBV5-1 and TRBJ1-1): KAGVTQTPRYLIKTRGQQVTLSCSPISGHRSVSWYQQTPGQGLQFLFEYFSETQRNKGNFPGRFSGRQFSNSRSEMNVSTLELGDSALYLCASSLAGQGRVGNTEAFFGQGTRLTVV.

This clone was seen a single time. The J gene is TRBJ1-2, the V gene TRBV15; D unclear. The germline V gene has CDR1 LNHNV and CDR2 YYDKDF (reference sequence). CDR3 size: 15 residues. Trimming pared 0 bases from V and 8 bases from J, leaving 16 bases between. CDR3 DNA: TGTGCCACCAGCAGAGATCTTCGGAGTCGCGAGGGCTACACCTTC. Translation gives CATSRDLRSREGYTF.